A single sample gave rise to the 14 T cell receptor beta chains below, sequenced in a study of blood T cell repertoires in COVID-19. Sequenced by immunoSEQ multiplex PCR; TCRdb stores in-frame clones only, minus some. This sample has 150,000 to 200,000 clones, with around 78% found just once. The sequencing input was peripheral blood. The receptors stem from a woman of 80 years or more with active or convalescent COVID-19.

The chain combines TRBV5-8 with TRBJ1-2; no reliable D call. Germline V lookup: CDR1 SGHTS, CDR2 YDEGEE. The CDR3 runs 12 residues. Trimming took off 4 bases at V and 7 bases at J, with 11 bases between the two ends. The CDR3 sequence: CASSAGSAGYTF. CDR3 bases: TGTGCCAGCAGCGCTGGGAGTGCTGGCTACACCTTC.

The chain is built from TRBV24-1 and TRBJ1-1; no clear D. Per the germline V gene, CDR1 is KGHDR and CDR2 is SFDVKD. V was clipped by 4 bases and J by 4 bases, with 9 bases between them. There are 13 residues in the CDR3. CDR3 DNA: TGTGCCACCAGTGACTCTAGCGCCACTGAAGCTTTCTTT. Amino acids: CATSDSSATEAFF.

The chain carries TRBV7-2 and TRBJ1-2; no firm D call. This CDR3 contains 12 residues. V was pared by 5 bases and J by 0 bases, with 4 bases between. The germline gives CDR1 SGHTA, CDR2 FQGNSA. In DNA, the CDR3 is TGTGCCAGCAGCCCAGCTAACTATGGCTACACCTTC. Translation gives CASSPANYGYTF.

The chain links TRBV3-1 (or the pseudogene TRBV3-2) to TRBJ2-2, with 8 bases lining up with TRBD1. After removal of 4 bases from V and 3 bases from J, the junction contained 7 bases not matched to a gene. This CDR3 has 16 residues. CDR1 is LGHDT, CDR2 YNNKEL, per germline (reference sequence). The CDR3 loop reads CASSPSRTGYTGELFF. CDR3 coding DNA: TGTGCCAGCAGCCCCTCCCGGACAGGGTACACCGGGGAGCTGTTTTTT.

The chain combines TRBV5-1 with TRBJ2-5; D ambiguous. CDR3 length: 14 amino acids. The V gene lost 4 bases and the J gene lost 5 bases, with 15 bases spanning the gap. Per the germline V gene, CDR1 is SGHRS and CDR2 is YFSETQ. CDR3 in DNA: TGCGCCAGCAGCGCAGGTCCGGATAGGGAGACCCAGTACTTC. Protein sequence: CASSAGPDRETQYF. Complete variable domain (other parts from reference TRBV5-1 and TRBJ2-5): KAGVTQTPRYLIKTRGQQVTLSCSPISGHRSVSWYQQTPGQGLQFLFEYFSETQRNKGNFPGRFSGRQFSNSRSEMNVSTLELGDSALYLCASSAGPDRETQYFGPGTRLLVL.

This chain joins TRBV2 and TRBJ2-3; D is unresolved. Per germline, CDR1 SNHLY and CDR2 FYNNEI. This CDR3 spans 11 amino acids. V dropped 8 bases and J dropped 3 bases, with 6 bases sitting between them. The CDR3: CASVRTDTQYF. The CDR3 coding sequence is TGTGCCAGCGTTAGAACAGATACGCAGTATTTT.

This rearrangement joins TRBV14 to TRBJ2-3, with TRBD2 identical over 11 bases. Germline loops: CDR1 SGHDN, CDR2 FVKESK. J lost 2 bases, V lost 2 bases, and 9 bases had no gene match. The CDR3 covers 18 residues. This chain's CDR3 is CASSQNPSSGGNTDTQYF. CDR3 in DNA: TGTGCCAGCAGCCAAAACCCCTCTAGCGGGGGGAACACAGATACGCAGTATTTT.

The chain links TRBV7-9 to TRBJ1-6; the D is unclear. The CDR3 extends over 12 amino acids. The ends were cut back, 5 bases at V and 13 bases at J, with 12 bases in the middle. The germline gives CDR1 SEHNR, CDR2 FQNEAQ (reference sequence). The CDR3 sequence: CASSAAGGPLHF. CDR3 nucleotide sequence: TGTGCCAGCAGCGCTGCGGGAGGGCCCCTCCACTTT.

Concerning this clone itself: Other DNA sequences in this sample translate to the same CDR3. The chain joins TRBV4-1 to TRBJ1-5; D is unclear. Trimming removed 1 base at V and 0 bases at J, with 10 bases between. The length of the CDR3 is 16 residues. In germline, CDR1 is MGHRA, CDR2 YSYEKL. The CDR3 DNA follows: TGCGCCAGCAGCCAAGCGACGGGTTATAGCAATCAGCCCCAGCATTTT. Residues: CASSQATGYSNQPQHF.

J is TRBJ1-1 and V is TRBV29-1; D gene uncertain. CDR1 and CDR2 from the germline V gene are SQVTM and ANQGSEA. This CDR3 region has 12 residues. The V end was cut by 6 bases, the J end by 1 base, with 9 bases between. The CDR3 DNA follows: TGCAGCGTGACAACCGGGAACACTGAAGCTTTCTTT. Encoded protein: CSVTTGNTEAFF.

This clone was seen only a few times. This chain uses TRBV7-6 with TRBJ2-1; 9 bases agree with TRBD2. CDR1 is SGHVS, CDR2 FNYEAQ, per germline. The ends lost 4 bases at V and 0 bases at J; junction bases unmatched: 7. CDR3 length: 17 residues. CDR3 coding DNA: TGTGCCAGCAGCTCTGGGACTAGCTCCAGCTCCTACAATGAGCAGTTCTTC. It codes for CASSSGTSSSSYNEQFF.

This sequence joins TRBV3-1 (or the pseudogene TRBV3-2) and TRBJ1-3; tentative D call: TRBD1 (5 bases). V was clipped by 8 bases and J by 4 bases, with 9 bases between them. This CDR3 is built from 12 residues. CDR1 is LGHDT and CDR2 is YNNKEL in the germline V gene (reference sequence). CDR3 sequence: CASSGGGNTIYF. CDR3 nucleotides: TGTGCCAGCTCCGGGGGAGGAAACACCATATATTTT.

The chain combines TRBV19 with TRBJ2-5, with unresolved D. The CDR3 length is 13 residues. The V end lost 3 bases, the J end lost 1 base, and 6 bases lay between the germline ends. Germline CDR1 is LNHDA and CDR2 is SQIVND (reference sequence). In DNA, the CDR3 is TGTGCCAGTAGTATTGCAGGCCAAGAGACCCAGTACTTC. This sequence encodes CASSIAGQETQYF. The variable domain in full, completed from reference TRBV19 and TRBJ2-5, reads DGGITQSPKYLFRKEGQNVTLSCEQNLNHDAMYWYRQDPGQGLRLIYYSQIVNDFQKGDIAEGYSVSREKKESFPLTVTSAQKNPTAFYLCASSIAGQETQYFGPGTRLLVL.

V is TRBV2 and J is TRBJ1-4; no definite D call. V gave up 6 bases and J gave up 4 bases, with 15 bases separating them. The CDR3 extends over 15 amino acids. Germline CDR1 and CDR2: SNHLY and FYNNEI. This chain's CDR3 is CASSRGGIFNEKLFF. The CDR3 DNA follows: TGTGCCAGCAGCCGGGGAGGGATTTTTAATGAAAAACTGTTTTTT. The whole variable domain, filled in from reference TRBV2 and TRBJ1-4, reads EPEVTQTPSHQVTQMGQEVILRCVPISNHLYFYWYRQILGQKVEFLVSFYNNEISEKSEIFDDQFSVERPDGSNFTLKIRSTKLEDSAMYFCASSRGGIFNEKLFFGSGTQLSVL.